The rows below give T cell receptor beta chains drawn from one sample of a study of graft-versus-host responses after intestinal transplantation. For these receptors, no antigen is known. Using immunoSEQ multiplex PCR, the repertoire was profiled, and TCRdb retains in-frame clones only, with some absent. The sample lists roughly 97,000 clones, around 91% seen once, with roughly 0.2% in the top ten. The source was unstimulated CD4+ T cells sorted from spleen or lymph node cells, collected before transplant. The receptors stem from a human donor who was the organ donor for an intestinal transplant. CDR3s leave out the opening cysteine and the closing phenylalanine or tryptophan. Fields, in order: V gene, CDR3 length, D gene, J gene, CDR3 protein. The D gene is left open where the match is weak.

TRBV29-1	10	NA	TRBJ2-5	SVGSPAETQY
TRBV4-1	16	TRBD1	TRBJ2-7	ASSQAGFSGQGDYEQY
TRBV4-2	18	TRBD2	TRBJ2-2	ASSQVRGGLAGGRTGELF
TRBV5-6	16	NA	TRBJ2-5	ASSLRTPQRWSPETQY
TRBV13	12	NA	TRBJ1-1	ASSLRGGNTEAF
TRBV7-9	11	TRBD1	TRBJ1-2	ASRPDRVKGYT
TRBV19	13	TRBD1	TRBJ1-1	ASSIRSGDRHEAF
TRBV5-4	12	TRBD2	TRBJ2-3	ASSSGGGKDTQY
TRBV5-1	13	NA	TRBJ1-6	ASSLGAGLSSPLH
TRBV18	11	TRBD1	TRBJ1-2	ASSPRDSVGYT
TRBV7-2	12	NA	TRBJ2-1	ASSSGFTYNEQF
TRBV5-6	14	NA	TRBJ2-4	ASSFSLLVTKNIQY
TRBV7-2	11	NA	TRBJ1-1	ASTLSGNTEAF
TRBV4-1	13	TRBD1	TRBJ1-6	ASSQPDRDNSPLH
TRBV7-2	11	NA	TRBJ1-1	ASSLLLPVEAF
TRBV9	14	NA	TRBJ1-2	ASSQMGDLPNYGYT
TRBV7-3	12	TRBD1	TRBJ2-7	ASSTGVRGTEQY
TRBV15	15	TRBD2	TRBJ2-3	ATSRDFGGGITDTQY
TRBV5-6	14	TRBD2	TRBJ2-2	ASSIGLAGDTGELF
TRBV30	14	NA	TRBJ2-6	AWSYGEGAGANVLT
TRBV29-1	10	NA	TRBJ2-3	SELTSTDTQY
TRBV7-9	14	NA	TRBJ1-4	ASSLVLGRTNEKLF
TRBV4-2	15	NA	TRBJ2-5	AGSQEGLASYQETQY
TRBV5-1	14	TRBD1	TRBJ2-2	ASSSTGAANTGELF
TRBV4-2	12	NA	TRBJ2-1	ASSQDFSYNEQF
TRBV7-9	13	NA	TRBJ2-7	ASSLAPPRGYEQY
TRBV4-1	15	NA	TRBJ2-2	ASSHPPTVANTGELF
TRBV7-2	14	TRBD1	TRBJ1-5	ASSAPFPRGDQPQH
TRBV7-9	17	TRBD1	TRBJ1-2	ASRRQKPGQGKGDYGYT
TRBV19	13	TRBD2	TRBJ2-5	ASGVKAGGRQTQY
TRBV7-9	10	NA	TRBJ1-5	ASSQRGQPQH